This T cell receptor (beta chain) was recorded in a study of blood T cell repertoires in COVID-19. Across the study: The analysed material was cDNA or gDNA that came from T cells, B-cell-depleted T cells, or PBMCs.

Generated by immunoSEQ multiplex PCR, the TCRdb table keeps only in-frame clones and is missing some. Of fewer than 200,000 clones detected, about four fifths appear once; the ten largest clones hold 11%. The CDR3 covers 14 residues. J was trimmed by 9 bases and V by 2 bases; bases with no gene match: 7. Germline CDR1 and CDR2: SGHVS and FQNEAQ. Specimen: peripheral blood. The clonotype comes from a middle-aged woman with COVID-19, enrolled during active disease. The chain links TRBV7-8 to TRBJ1-5, with 7 bases matching TRBD1. The chain's CDR3 is CASSLTTGATPQHF. CDR3 sequence (DNA): TGTGCCAGCAGCTTAACTACAGGGGCGACGCCCCAGCATTTT. The entire variable domain, with the rest obtained from reference TRBV7-8 and TRBJ1-5, is as follows: GAGVSQSPRYKVAKRGQDVALRCDPISGHVSLFWYQQALGQGPEFLTYFQNEAQLDKSGLPSDRFFAERPEGSVSTLKIQRTQQEDSAVYLCASSLTTGATPQHFGDGTRLSIL.